This T cell receptor (beta chain) is drawn from a study of technical replicates of blood from a handful of donors. The protocol was immunoSEQ multiplex PCR, while the TCRdb copy is restricted to in-frame clones and leaves out a portion. This table holds about 59,000 clones, around 93% found once. After removal of 3 bases from V and 0 bases from J, the junction contained 5 bases not matched to a gene. Looked up from germline, CDR1 is LNHDA and CDR2 is SQIVND (reference sequence). The CDR3 is made up of 18 amino acids. Sequenced input: PBMCs. The chain has TRBV19 and TRBJ2-6; 10 positions match TRBD1. This clonotype was obtained from a human donor in good health. Some clones in this sample may be carry-over from other donors' samples. The CDR3 coding sequence is TGTGCCAGTAGTATCGCGACAGGGGGCTCCTCTGGGGCCAACGTCCTGACTTTC. This gives the protein CASSIATGGSSGANVLTF.